This TCR beta chain was observed in a study of blood T cell repertoires in COVID-19. Per the authors' pipeline: Estimation of nucleated cell counts relied on the amplification of reference gene primers. The protocol was immunoSEQ multiplex PCR, while the TCRdb copy is restricted to in-frame clones and leaves out a portion. Clonal size and the V and J genes are those of that table, whereas D and trimming came from the DNA. The table lists roughly 160,000 clones, about 84% of them singletons. All enrollees were roughly 18 to 95 years old and from around 25 US areas. This CDR3 contains 15 residues. V was trimmed by 0 bases and J by 2 bases, leaving 11 bases between them. Germline V gene sequence: CDR1 MGHRA, CDR2 YSYEKL.

J is TRBJ2-7 and V is TRBV4-1, with D possibly being TRBD2 (6 bases). Material for sequencing was PBMCs or T cells enriched from blood (not recorded which). This TCR derives from a man between 45 and 60 years old who had recovered from COVID-19. CDR3 protein: CASSQDPEGAYEQYF. CDR3 bases: TGCGCCAGCAGCCAAGATCCGGAGGGCGCCTACGAGCAGTACTTC.